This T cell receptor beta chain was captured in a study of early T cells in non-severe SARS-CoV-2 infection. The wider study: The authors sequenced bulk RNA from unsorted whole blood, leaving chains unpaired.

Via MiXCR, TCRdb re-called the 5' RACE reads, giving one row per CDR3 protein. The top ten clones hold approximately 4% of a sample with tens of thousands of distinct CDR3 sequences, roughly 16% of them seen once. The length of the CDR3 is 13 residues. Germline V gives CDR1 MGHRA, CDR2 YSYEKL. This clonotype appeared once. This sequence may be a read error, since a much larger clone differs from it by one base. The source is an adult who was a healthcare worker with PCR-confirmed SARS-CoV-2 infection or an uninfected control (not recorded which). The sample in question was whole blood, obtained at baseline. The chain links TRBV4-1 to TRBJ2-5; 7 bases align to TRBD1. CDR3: CVSSQGTEETQYF. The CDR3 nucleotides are TGCGTCAGCAGCCAGGGGACAGAGGAGACCCAGTACTTC.